Sequencing of this TCR beta chain was carried out in a study of blood T cell repertoires in COVID-19. On the study more broadly: Italy, Spain and the United States were the sources of the convalescent and acute COVID-19 samples. T cells, B-cell-depleted T cells, or PBMCs provided the cDNA or gDNA that served as material.

V was clipped by 2 bases and J by 8 bases, with 13 bases between them. This CDR3 has 15 amino acids. Germline assignment: CDR1 SGHDN and CDR2 FVKESK. As originally analysed: Quantification of nucleated cells was approximated via reference gene primer amplification. Clones were sequenced by immunoSEQ multiplex PCR, and TCRdb holds only the in-frame ones, with some missing. The V and J calls and clone size come from that table; D and trimming were worked out from the DNA. The table has a few hundred thousand clones, roughly 89% seen once. Seattle patients were enrolled while actively infected and followed longitudinally.

This chain links TRBV14 with TRBJ1-6; D is possibly TRBD1 (6 bases). This clonotype was sampled from a man younger than 35 with COVID-19, enrolled during active disease. The material sequenced was peripheral blood. CDR3 in amino acids: CASSQQQGGYSPLHF. The CDR3 DNA is TGTGCCAGCAGCCAACAACAGGGAGGGTATTCACCCCTCCACTTT.